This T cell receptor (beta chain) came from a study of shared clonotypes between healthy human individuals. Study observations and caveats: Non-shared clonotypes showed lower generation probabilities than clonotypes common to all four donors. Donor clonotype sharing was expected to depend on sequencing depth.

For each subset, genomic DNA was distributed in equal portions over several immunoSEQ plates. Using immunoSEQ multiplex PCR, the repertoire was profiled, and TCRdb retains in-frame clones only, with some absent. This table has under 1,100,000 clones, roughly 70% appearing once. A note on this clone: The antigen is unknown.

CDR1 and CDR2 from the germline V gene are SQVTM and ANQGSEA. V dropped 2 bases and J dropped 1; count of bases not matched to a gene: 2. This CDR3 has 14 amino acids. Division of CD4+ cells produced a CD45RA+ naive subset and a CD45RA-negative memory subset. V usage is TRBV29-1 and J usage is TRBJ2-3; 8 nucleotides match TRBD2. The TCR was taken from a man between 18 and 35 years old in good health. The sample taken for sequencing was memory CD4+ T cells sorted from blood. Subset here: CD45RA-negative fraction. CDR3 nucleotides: TGCAGCGTTGAAACTAGCGGCCGCACAGATACGCAGTATTTT. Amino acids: CSVETSGRTDTQYF.